The 21 T cell receptor beta chains listed next were all sequenced from one sample in a study of blood T cell repertoires in COVID-19. TCRdb's copy holds only in-frame clones and misses some; the assay was immunoSEQ multiplex PCR. The sample holds 200,000 to 300,000 clones; approximately 84% are singletons and the top ten take 1.5% to 2%. The sample comprised peripheral blood. These receptors were collected from a woman aged 80 or older with acute or convalescent COVID-19.

The chain carries TRBV6-2 or TRBV6-3 and TRBJ2-7; a possible D gene is TRBD1 (6 bases). Germline CDR1 and CDR2: MNHEY and SVGEGT. V dropped 5 bases and J dropped 0 bases, with 14 bases sitting between them. This CDR3 spans 15 amino acids. CDR3 region: CASSPGTTFSYEQYF. In DNA form, the CDR3 reads TGTGCCAGCAGTCCCGGGACAACTTTCTCCTACGAGCAGTACTTC.

This clone was observed a single time. This CDR3 is CASSWGQGSNQPQHF. In DNA, the CDR3 is TGTGCCAGCAGTTGGGGACAGGGTAGCAATCAGCCCCAGCATTTT. The chain uses TRBV6-5 and TRBJ1-5; 9 bases are shared with TRBD1. V lost 4 bases to trimming and J lost 0 bases; unmatched junction nucleotides: 1. CDR3 length: 15 residues. Germline assignment: CDR1 MNHEY and CDR2 SVGAGI.

The V gene is TRBV5-1, the J gene TRBJ2-1, with D uncertain. This CDR3 region has 15 residues. V was cut by 4 bases and J by 5 bases, with 16 bases left in between. Germline V gene sequence: CDR1 SGHRS, CDR2 YFSETQ. The CDR3 nucleotides read TGCGCCAGCAGCGTCAACAGTCCCAATAACAATGAGCAGTTCTTC. Translating it yields CASSVNSPNNNEQFF.

V is TRBV5-1 and J is TRBJ2-2; 10 bases match TRBD1. CDR3 size: 19 residues. J lost 4 bases, V lost 1 base, and 13 bases had no gene match. CDR1 is SGHRS, CDR2 YFSETQ, per germline. The CDR3 DNA reads TGCGCCAGCAGCTTGATCCCTGGCGCGGGACAGGGGACCACCGGGGAGCTGTTTTTT. The encoded protein is CASSLIPGAGQGTTGELFF. The full variable domain, with the rest looked up from reference TRBV5-1 and TRBJ2-2, is KAGVTQTPRYLIKTRGQQVTLSCSPISGHRSVSWYQQTPGQGLQFLFEYFSETQRNKGNFPGRFSGRQFSNSRSEMNVSTLELGDSALYLCASSLIPGAGQGTTGELFFGEGSRLTVL.

The CDR3 nucleotides are TGTGCCAGTAGCCAGACGACAGTGAACACTGAAGCTTTCTTT. Amino acid sequence: CASSQTTVNTEAFF. The V and J genes are TRBV19 and TRBJ1-1; D is perhaps TRBD1 (5 bases). Germline loops: CDR1 LNHDA, CDR2 SQIVND (reference sequence). This CDR3 is 14 amino acids long. Trimming shortened V by 6 bases and J by 0 bases, and 11 bases separated the two germline ends.

This CDR3 reads CASSPGARGGYGYTF. The DNA of the CDR3 is TGTGCCAGCAGTCCGGGGGCCCGGGGGGGGTATGGCTACACCTTC. The V call is TRBV28, the J call TRBJ1-2, with a tentative D call TRBD1 (6 bases). V was trimmed by 5 bases and J by 5 bases, leaving 18 bases between them. CDR3 length: 15 amino acids. Germline loops: CDR1 MDHEN, CDR2 SYDVKM.

A single count supports this clone. The chain is built from TRBV6-6 and TRBJ2-5, with unresolved D. Germline CDR1 reads MNHNY; CDR2 reads SVGAGI (reference sequence). The CDR3 has 14 residues. With 5 bases removed from V and 5 bases from J, the gap between germline ends came to 15 bases. CDR3 amino acids: CASSGRTGRETQYF. For the CDR3, the DNA is TGTGCCAGCAGTGGCCGAACGGGTCGTGAGACCCAGTACTTC.

The chain uses TRBV30 and TRBJ1-1; D is uncertain. V lost 0 bases to trimming and J lost 0 bases, with 14 bases between them. Looked up from germline, CDR1 is GTSNPN and CDR2 is SVGIG (reference sequence). The CDR3 totals 16 residues. The CDR3 sequence: CAWSVRRPKLNTEAFF. For the CDR3, the DNA is TGTGCCTGGAGTGTACGGCGGCCCAAGTTGAACACTGAAGCTTTCTTT.

The genes are TRBV27 and TRBJ1-6, with a possible D match to TRBD1 (6 bases). V lost 2 bases, J lost 8 bases, and 13 bases lay in between. This CDR3 has 15 amino acids. CDR1 is MNHEY, CDR2 SMNVEV, per germline (reference sequence). The CDR3 protein is CASSLDRLSDSPLHF. As DNA, the CDR3 is TGTGCCAGCAGTTTAGACAGGCTGTCGGATTCACCCCTCCACTTT.

V usage is TRBV18 and J usage is TRBJ1-1; D perhaps matches TRBD1 (5 bases). The CDR3 covers 18 residues. The germline gives CDR1 KGHSH, CDR2 LQKENI. The V end lost 1 base, the J end lost 3 bases, and 21 bases lay between the germline ends. In nucleotides, the CDR3 is TGTGCCAGCTCACCACTAGCAGGGCCCCAAGGTAGTCACACTGAAGCTTTCTTT. This sequence encodes CASSPLAGPQGSHTEAFF.

A single count supports this clone. The chain links TRBV12-3 or TRBV12-4 to TRBJ1-1; the D is unclear. The CDR3 has 12 residues. Trimming took 1 base from V and 10 from J, leaving 10 bases between them. CDR3 loop: CASSLGPGLAFF. The CDR3 DNA is TGTGCCAGCAGTTTAGGGCCCGGACTAGCTTTCTTT.

This sequence joins TRBV2 and TRBJ2-1; D remains unclear. The V gene lost 7 bases and the J gene lost 4 bases, with 8 bases spanning the gap. Germline V lookup: CDR1 SNHLY, CDR2 FYNNEI. This CDR3 is 12 amino acids long. CDR3 region: CASMYQYNEQFF. The CDR3 DNA follows: TGTGCCAGCATGTATCAGTACAATGAGCAGTTCTTC.

This clone turned up a few times. The J gene is TRBJ1-2, the V gene TRBV5-1; D not certain. Germline values: CDR1 SGHRS, CDR2 YFSETQ. The CDR3 length is 12 residues. The V gene lost 4 bases and the J gene lost 7 bases, with 11 bases spanning the gap. CDR3: CASSLGGSGYTF. As DNA, the CDR3 is TGCGCCAGCAGCCTCGGAGGTAGTGGCTACACCTTC.

This clone occurred once. J is TRBJ2-2 and V is TRBV9; 7 bases are shared with TRBD1. The V and J ends lost 5 bases and 4 bases, in that order; junction bases with no gene match: 8. This CDR3 is built from 15 residues. Germline V gene data show CDR1 as SGDLS and CDR2 as YYNGEE. The chain's CDR3 is CASSATGAITGELFF. CDR3 coding DNA: TGTGCCAGCAGTGCAACAGGGGCGATCACCGGGGAGCTGTTTTTT.

The gene calls are TRBV24-1 and TRBJ1-2; D possibly corresponds to TRBD1 (6 bases). This CDR3 contains 15 residues. The germline gives CDR1 KGHDR, CDR2 SFDVKD. V was clipped by 3 bases and J by 6 bases, with 16 bases between them. The CDR3 region is CATSDPGTGKDGYTF. The CDR3 bases are TGTGCCACCAGTGATCCTGGAACAGGGAAAGATGGCTACACCTTC.

The sample holds one count of this clone. J is TRBJ1-4 and V is TRBV18, with TRBD1 matching over 7 bases. Germline-derived CDR1 and CDR2 are KGHSH and LQKENI. CDR3 size: 16 residues. Losses at the gene ends were 5 bases for V and 1 base for J; bases not matched to a gene: 7. CDR3 nucleotides: TGTGCCAGCTCAACCAGACAGGGCGGAACTAATGAAAAACTGTTTTTT. Its translation: CASSTRQGGTNEKLFF.

V is TRBV6-4 and J is TRBJ1-5, with D maybe TRBD1 (5 bases). CDR3 length equals 13 residues. V lost 4 bases and J lost 1, with 5 bases in between. Germline V gene sequence: CDR1 MRHNA, CDR2 SNTAGT. The CDR3 coding sequence is TGTGCCAGCAGTGCAGGGAGCAATCAGCCCCAGCATTTT. It codes for CASSAGSNQPQHF.

The CDR3 DNA reads TGCGCCAGCAGCCCTTTGGGGGGGGGCCTACAAGAGACCCAGTACTTC. Amino acid sequence: CASSPLGGGLQETQYF. This chain connects TRBV4-3 to TRBJ2-5; possible D gene TRBD2, 7 bases. V dropped 4 bases and J dropped 2 bases, with 17 bases sitting between them. Germline V gene sequence: CDR1 LGHNA, CDR2 YSLEER. This CDR3 is built from 16 residues.

This clone occurred a few times. CDR3 in DNA: TGTGCCAGCAGTTACTACCTCCAGGGGCTAGCTAATGAAAAACTGTTTTTT. Translating gives CASSYYLQGLANEKLFF. V gene TRBV28 combines with J gene TRBJ1-4; D is possibly TRBD1 (6 bases). The CDR3 covers 17 residues. The germline gives CDR1 MDHEN, CDR2 SYDVKM. The ends were cut back, 4 bases at V and 3 bases at J, with 18 bases in the middle. The full variable domain, rest sourced from reference TRBV28 and TRBJ1-4, is DVKVTQSSRYLVKRTGEKVFLECVQDMDHENMFWYRQDPGLGLRLIYFSYDVKMKEKGDIPEGYSVSREKKERFSLILESASTNQTSMYLCASSYYLQGLANEKLFFGSGTQLSVL.

The chain carries TRBV27 and TRBJ2-5; the match to TRBD1 covers 8 bases. CDR1 is MNHEY and CDR2 is SMNVEV in the germline V gene (reference sequence). Trimming cost V 6 bases and J 6 bases; bases outside gene matches: 6. This CDR3 is built from 13 residues. CDR3 nucleotide sequence: TGTGCCAGCAGGCTTGACAGGGGAAAGACCCAGTACTTC. As protein: CASRLDRGKTQYF.

The DNA for the CDR3 is TGTGCCAGCGGATACGCAAGCCGGGTTTCCCGGGCAGATACGCAGTATTTT. Encoded protein: CASGYASRVSRADTQYF. The gene calls are TRBV27 and TRBJ2-3; D uncertain. The CDR3 has 17 amino acids. The germline V gene encodes CDR1 MNHEY and CDR2 SMNVEV (reference sequence). V was shortened by 8 bases and J by 4 bases, with 25 bases between the two germline ends.